A single sample is the source of the 22 T cell receptor beta chains below, sequenced in a study of naive and memory T cell subsets. Study findings and constraints: A few larger clonotypes appeared in naive repertoires, especially CD8, possibly memory cells re-expressing CD45RA.

These receptors have no identified antigens. Both TRBC1 and TRBC2 were covered by a beta constant-region primer of two equimolar oligonucleotides. Ligated cDNA was amplified by four rounds of PCR with nested alpha and beta constant-region primers and SP2. TCRdb itself ran the UMI-ligation and nested PCR reads through MiXCR, one entry per CDR3 protein. The data show about 100,000 distinct CDR3 sequences, more than 12% seen once. Sequenced sample: naive CD8+ T cells from blood. The receptors come from a human donor in good health.

In DNA form, the CDR3 reads TGTGCCAGCAGACTGGGACAGAGCTCCTACAATGAGCAGTTCTTC. Its translation is CASRLGQSSYNEQFF. The chain employs TRBV28 and TRBJ2-1; TRBD1 agrees at 7 bases. CDR3 size: 15 residues. Germline V gene sequence: CDR1 MDHEN, CDR2 SYDVKM. V lost 6 bases, J lost 0 bases, and 5 bases stayed unmatched.

This clonotype occurred many times. V usage is TRBV12-3 or TRBV12-4 and J usage is TRBJ2-3; D is uncertain. Deletions cut 3 bases from V and 0 bases from J, with 7 bases between. CDR3 size: 14 residues. CDR3 sequence reads: CASSFSSSTDTQYF. CDR3 nucleotides: TGTGCCAGCAGTTTTTCCTCTAGCACAGATACGCAGTATTTT.

The gene calls are TRBV12-3 or TRBV12-4 and TRBJ1-1; 10 positions match TRBD1. J was trimmed by 3 bases and V by 7 bases; bases with no gene match: 5. The CDR3 is made up of 14 amino acids. The CDR3 reads CASKADRGHTEAFF. The CDR3 nucleotides are TGTGCCAGCAAGGCTGACAGGGGGCACACTGAAGCTTTCTTT.

The rearrangement links TRBV7-9 to TRBJ1-5; 7 bases are shared with TRBD1. Looked up from germline, CDR1 is SEHNR and CDR2 is FQNEAQ (reference sequence). After removal of 4 bases from V and 6 bases from J, the junction contained 3 bases not matched to a gene. The CDR3 runs 13 residues. The CDR3: CASSSGGSQPQHF. The DNA of the CDR3 is TGTGCCAGCAGCTCAGGGGGAAGTCAGCCCCAGCATTTT.

This clonotype occurred a few times. The rearrangement uses TRBV5-5 and TRBJ2-7; a weak D match, TRBD1 (5 bases). The germline V gene encodes CDR1 SGHKS and CDR2 YYEKEE (reference sequence). Trimming took off 2 bases at V and 4 bases at J, with 10 bases between the two ends. The CDR3 covers 13 residues. CDR3 sequence: CASSFQGTYEQYF. The CDR3 region has the DNA TGTGCCAGCAGCTTTCAGGGAACATACGAGCAGTACTTC.

The J gene is TRBJ2-3, the V gene TRBV20-1; 16 nucleotides agree with TRBD2. The CDR3 runs to 18 residues. CDR1 and CDR2 (germline): DFQATT, SNEGSKA (reference sequence). The trim removed 0 bases at V and 6 bases at J, leaving 9 bases unmatched. CDR3: CSARDVGTSGRAPDTQYF. CDR3 DNA sequence: TGCAGTGCTAGAGATGTCGGGACTAGCGGGAGGGCCCCCGATACGCAGTATTTT.

This clonotype was detected many times. This chain joins TRBV4-3 and TRBJ2-4; the D is unclear. Germline loops: CDR1 LGHNA, CDR2 YSLEER. The ends were cut back, 2 bases at V and 9 bases at J, with 8 bases in the middle. CDR3 size: 12 residues. CDR3 protein: CASSQQVIIQYF. DNA for the CDR3: TGCGCCAGCAGCCAACAGGTCATCATTCAGTACTTC.

This clonotype was recorded many times. V gene TRBV7-8 combines with J gene TRBJ2-1; perhaps TRBD1 as D (6 bases). Germline V gives CDR1 SGHVS, CDR2 FQNEAQ. Between the trimmed V and J ends, which lost 0 bases and 0 bases, there was a span of 12 bases. The CDR3 consists of 17 residues. The CDR3 protein is CASSLAPGASSYNEQFF. The CDR3 nucleotides are TGTGCCAGCAGCTTAGCCCCAGGGGCTAGCTCCTACAATGAGCAGTTCTTC. Full variable domain (outside the CDR3, taken from reference TRBV7-8 and TRBJ2-1): GAGVSQSPRYKVAKRGQDVALRCDPISGHVSLFWYQQALGQGPEFLTYFQNEAQLDKSGLPSDRFFAERPEGSVSTLKIQRTQQEDSAVYLCASSLAPGASSYNEQFFGPGTRLTVL.

This chain joins TRBV7-9 and TRBJ1-2; D is unresolved. This CDR3 comprises 12 residues. With 5 bases removed from V and 5 bases from J, the gap between germline ends came to 9 bases. Germline V gives CDR1 SEHNR, CDR2 FQNEAQ (reference sequence). The CDR3 reads CASSHGWYGYTF. CDR3 DNA: TGTGCCAGCAGCCATGGCTGGTATGGCTACACCTTC.

This chain joins TRBV29-1 and TRBJ1-1, with D unclear. The V end was cut by 7 bases, the J end by 3 bases, with 12 bases between. Germline CDR1 SQVTM, CDR2 ANQGSEA. The CDR3 has 12 amino acids. The CDR3 DNA reads TGCAGCGAACATCCGGAGTACACTGAAGCTTTCTTT. This encodes CSEHPEYTEAFF.

In its sample, this clonotype was seen a few times. The chain combines TRBV27 with TRBJ1-2; a possible D gene is TRBD1 (6 bases). Germline loops: CDR1 MNHEY, CDR2 SMNVEV (reference sequence). The CDR3 covers 15 residues. Trimming removed 5 bases from V and 4 bases from J, with 17 bases in between. The CDR3 here is CASSPFRGTSYGYTF. DNA for the CDR3: TGTGCCAGCAGTCCATTCCGGGGGACAAGCTATGGCTACACCTTC.

This clonotype was seen only a few times. The chain has TRBV28 and TRBJ1-1; D is perhaps TRBD1 (5 bases). CDR1 MDHEN and CDR2 SYDVKM come from the germline V gene. This CDR3 spans 14 amino acids. The germline V and J ends were trimmed by 6 bases and 7 bases, with 18 bases remaining between them. The CDR3, as DNA: TGTGCCAGCAGCCCTATGGAGGACATGGGTGAAGCTTTCTTT. It encodes CASSPMEDMGEAFF.

This clonotype was detected only a few times. V usage is TRBV4-1 and J usage is TRBJ2-3; D unclear. The length of the CDR3 is 13 residues. V lost 1 base to trimming and J lost 5 bases, with 7 bases between them. The germline V gene encodes CDR1 MGHRA and CDR2 YSYEKL. The CDR3 sequence: CASSQGGLDTQYF. In DNA form, the CDR3 reads TGCGCCAGCAGCCAAGGGGGTTTAGATACGCAGTATTTT.

This rearrangement joins TRBV7-9 to TRBJ2-3, with 8 nucleotides matching TRBD2. The CDR3 runs to 15 residues. The germline gives CDR1 SEHNR, CDR2 FQNEAQ (reference sequence). J was trimmed by 1 base and V by 10 bases; bases with no gene match: 10. CDR3 protein: CATKRAGVGTDTQYF. The CDR3 DNA reads as TGTGCCACCAAGAGAGCGGGAGTGGGCACAGATACGCAGTATTTT.

V usage is TRBV27 and J usage is TRBJ2-7; 10 bases align to TRBD2. Germline V lookup: CDR1 MNHEY, CDR2 SMNVEV (reference sequence). V lost 5 bases, J lost 4 bases, and 2 bases stayed unmatched. The CDR3 is 13 residues long. CDR3: CASSLTSGYEQYF. The DNA of the CDR3 is TGTGCCAGCAGTCTGACTAGCGGGTACGAGCAGTACTTC.

This clonotype was seen a handful of times. This rearrangement joins TRBV4-2 to TRBJ2-1; TRBD1 matches at 9 bases. J lost 8 bases, V lost 3 bases, and 14 bases had no gene match. The CDR3 consists of 17 residues. Looked up from germline, CDR1 is LGHNA and CDR2 is YNFKEQ. CDR3 amino acids: CASSQRQGEVFVDEQFF. For the CDR3, the DNA is TGTGCCAGCAGCCAGAGACAGGGGGAGGTATTCGTCGATGAGCAGTTCTTC.

This chain connects TRBV28 to TRBJ2-2, with TRBD1 matching 11 bases. The CDR3 is made up of 15 amino acids. J lost 7 bases, V lost 5 bases, and 6 bases had no gene match. The germline V gene encodes CDR1 MDHEN and CDR2 SYDVKM. DNA for the CDR3: TGTGCCAGCAGTCTCGGACAGGGGGCTCACGGGGAGCTGTTTTTT. It codes for CASSLGQGAHGELFF. Looking up the rest from reference TRBV28 and TRBJ2-2 gives the full variable domain: DVKVTQSSRYLVKRTGEKVFLECVQDMDHENMFWYRQDPGLGLRLIYFSYDVKMKEKGDIPEGYSVSREKKERFSLILESASTNQTSMYLCASSLGQGAHGELFFGEGSRLTVL.

The table lists this clonotype with many counts. V and J are TRBV29-1 and TRBJ2-1, with D possibly matching TRBD2 (6 bases). The CDR3 runs to 14 residues. V was clipped by 6 bases and J by 8 bases, with 20 bases between them. Germline V gene lookup returns CDR1 SQVTM and CDR2 ANQGSEA. The CDR3 sequence: CSVRGSGFSYEQFF. CDR3 sequence (DNA): TGCAGCGTCAGAGGGAGCGGGTTTTCGTATGAGCAGTTCTTC.

The rearrangement joins TRBV9 to TRBJ1-1; D is undetermined. V lost 3 bases, J lost 3 bases, and 9 bases lay in between. There are 13 residues in the CDR3. Germline lookup yields CDR1 SGDLS and CDR2 YYNGEE. CDR3 region: CASSAGPYTEAFF. The CDR3 region has the DNA TGTGCCAGCAGCGCCGGGCCTTACACTGAAGCTTTCTTT. The full variable domain, completed using reference TRBV9 and TRBJ1-1, is DSGVTQTPKHLITATGQRVTLRCSPRSGDLSVYWYQQSLDQGLQFLIQYYNGEERAKGNILERFSAQQFPDLHSELNLSSLELGDSALYFCASSAGPYTEAFFGQGTRLTVV.

This clonotype appeared a few times. This chain joins TRBV5-1 and TRBJ2-5; 8 nucleotides match TRBD1. CDR1 and CDR2 (germline): SGHRS, YFSETQ. Trimming at V came to 0 bases and at J to 5 bases, leaving 3 bases not matched to a gene. CDR3 length: 14 amino acids. CDR3 in DNA: TGCGCCAGCAGCTTGGCGACAGGGGTTGAGACCCAGTACTTC. Translation gives CASSLATGVETQYF. The full variable domain, completed using reference TRBV5-1 and TRBJ2-5, is KAGVTQTPRYLIKTRGQQVTLSCSPISGHRSVSWYQQTPGQGLQFLFEYFSETQRNKGNFPGRFSGRQFSNSRSEMNVSTLELGDSALYLCASSLATGVETQYFGPGTRLLVL.

This clonotype was recorded many times. This chain joins TRBV2 and TRBJ1-2; D is uncertain. The CDR3 has 12 amino acids. CDR1 is SNHLY, CDR2 FYNNEI, per germline. Trimming left V 7 bases short and J 4 bases short, with 10 bases between. In nucleotides, the CDR3 is TGTGCCAGCACATACGGACCCTATGGCTACACCTTC. Its protein is CASTYGPYGYTF.

The chain uses TRBV14 and TRBJ1-6, with 7 bases lining up with TRBD1. The CDR3 loop spans 16 amino acids. Germline-derived CDR1 and CDR2 are SGHDN and FVKESK. J gave up 0 bases and V 4 bases, and 3 bases lay outside the gene matches. In DNA, the CDR3 is TGTGCCAGCAGCCGTAGACAGGGCTCCTATAATTCACCCCTCCACTTT. Its translation is CASSRRQGSYNSPLHF. The whole variable domain, remainder taken from reference TRBV14 and TRBJ1-6, is EAGVTQFPSHSVIEKGQTVTLRCDPISGHDNLYWYRRVMGKEIKFLLHFVKESKQDESGMPNNRFLAERTGGTYSTLKVQPAELEDSGVYFCASSRRQGSYNSPLHFGNGTRLTVT.